This T cell receptor (beta chain) emerged from a study of vaccination and CD4 T cells after COVID-19. About the research overall: Overlapping peptides of the spike proteins of SARS-CoV-2, HCoV-NL63, HCoV-OC43 and HCoV-229E were used for cell stimulation. Culture controls were given either a CEFX pool, an HIV-1 Nef pool, or no peptide. Study results and caveats: A nonsignificant rise from about 20 to 38 was seen in the median number of SARS-CoV-2-reactive clonotypes.

Sequencing of cultured CD4+ T cell DNA used the Oncomine TCR Beta short-read assay. TCRdb reprocessed the PCR reads via MiXCR and lists one record per CDR3 protein. The repertoire holds over 8,500 distinct CDR3 sequences, with around two fifths as singletons. The length of the CDR3 is 15 residues. Germline values: CDR1 SGHVS, CDR2 FQNEAQ. The V end lost 2 bases, the J end lost 7 bases, and 16 bases lay between the germline ends. Worth noting for this clonotype: No antigen is known for it.

Treatment here: approximately 10-day PBMC culture with coronavirus spike peptide pools or control peptides (ViraFEST assay). The sequencing sample was made of CD4+ T cells from blood, cultured in vitro. V usage is TRBV7-8 and J usage is TRBJ2-3; tentative D call: TRBD1 (6 bases). The TCR comes from a human donor who had recovered from COVID-19. The CDR3 coding sequence is TGTGCCAGCAGCTTAAGACAGGACCTAGGGTATACGCAGTATTTT. Translation: CASSLRQDLGYTQYF.